A selection of T cell receptor beta chains follows, all from one sample in a study of CD8+ T cells in alopecia areata. Assay: immunoSEQ multiplex PCR; the TCRdb copy retains only in-frame clones and omits some. The sample has under 200,000 clones; approximately 57% are singletons. The sequencing here drew on CD4+ T cells sorted from blood, taken at week 24, from a patient treated with tofacitinib. Receptor source: a human donor with alopecia areata. The CDR3 runs from the conserved cysteine through the conserved F or W. A D gene is named only where the DNA matches it firmly. Size is stated for part of the rows, as once, few or many counts, or as a class when the clone is expanded.

v_call	clone_size	j_call	d_call	cdr3_nt	cdr3_aa
TRBV6-5	few	TRBJ2-5	.	TGTGCCAGCAGTTACGGGCGGGGCCGGGCGTATGAGACCCAGTACTTC	CASSYGRGRAYETQYF
TRBV11-1	.	TRBJ1-6	TRBD1	TGTGCCAGCAGCTCACAGGGGAGTAATTCACCCCTCCACTTT	CASSSQGSNSPLHF
TRBV29-1	once	TRBJ2-3	.	TGCAGCGCCAGGGCCGGGACAACCAGCACAGATACGCAGTATTTT	CSARAGTTSTDTQYF
TRBV11-2	.	TRBJ2-5	TRBD2	TGTGCCAGCAGCATACAGCGGGGCCAAGAGACCCAGTACTTC	CASSIQRGQETQYF
TRBV30	.	TRBJ1-2	.	TGTGCCTGTACGGATTATGGCTACACCTTC	CACTDYGYTF
TRBV6-5	few	TRBJ2-7	TRBD2	TGTGCCAGCAGTTTGACTAGCGGGCCCTACGAGCAGTACTTC	CASSLTSGPYEQYF
TRBV30	few	TRBJ1-2	.	TGTGCCTGGAGCCCGGGTGTTGGCTATGGCTACACCTTC	CAWSPGVGYGYTF
TRBV29-1	.	TRBJ1-2	.	TGCAGCGTTGGAGGCCCTAACTATGGCTACACCTTC	CSVGGPNYGYTF
TRBV25-1	.	TRBJ2-5	TRBD1	TGTGCCAGCAGTGGGGAAAAAGGGGGCTTGTTGGAGACCCAGTACTTC	CASSGEKGGLLETQYF
TRBV28	.	TRBJ2-1	.	TGTGCCAGCAGTACCTACAGGTCTGTCTCCTACAATGAGCAGTTCTTC	CASSTYRSVSYNEQFF
TRBV2	.	TRBJ1-2	TRBD1	TGTGCCGTCGGGACAGGGCTCGCTAACTATGGCTACACCTTC	CAVGTGLANYGYTF
TRBV19	few	TRBJ2-1	TRBD1	TGTGCCAGTAGTATAGGGGACAGGGGGAATACTGAGCAGTTCTTC	CASSIGDRGNTEQFF
TRBV11-1	.	TRBJ1-1	.	TGTGCCAGCCAAACACGAGGCACTGAAGCTTTCTTT	CASQTRGTEAFF
TRBV4-1	few	TRBJ2-5	.	TGCGCCAGCAGCCAAGATTGGGCCCGACAACAAGAGACCCAGTACTTC	CASSQDWARQQETQYF
TRBV5-1	few	TRBJ1-4	.	TGCGCCAGCAGTCTTAATCAAGGAACTAATGAAAAACTGTTTTTT	CASSLNQGTNEKLFF
TRBV19	.	TRBJ1-1	TRBD1	TGTGCCACTATCCAGGGGGCGCGTGGGAGGGCTGAAGCTTTCTTT	CATIQGARGRAEAFF
TRBV23-1	.	TRBJ2-3	.	TGCGCCAGTGGGGGGCTCAGCACAGATACGCAGTATTTT	CASGGLSTDTQYF
TRBV10-3	.	TRBJ2-1	TRBD2	TGTGCCGCGCGGGGGAGACTAGTGGACAATGAGCAGTTCTTC	CAARGRLVDNEQFF